This T cell receptor (beta chain) stems from a study of shared clonotypes between healthy human individuals. Findings of the study overall: Donor scarcity curtailed the genetic and exposure-history diversity represented herein.

Each of the donors was a healthy adult who was HIV-negative and had not had a recent acute infection or vaccination. With respect to this clone: Antigen: not known.

For each subset, genomic DNA was distributed in equal portions over several immunoSEQ plates. Sequenced by immunoSEQ multiplex PCR; TCRdb stores in-frame clones only, minus some. This table has roughly 1.5 million clones, 95% to 99% appearing once. The source of this sequence is a man under 40 in good health. Sequenced material: naive CD4+ T cells sorted from blood. Stated subset: CD45RA+ positively selected.

The CDR3 bases are TGTGCCAGCAGCTTAGCGGTAGATACGCAGTATTTT. Translation: CASSLAVDTQYF. This sequence joins TRBV11-2 and TRBJ2-3; D unresolved. V lost 1 base and J lost 5, with 4 bases in between. This CDR3 comprises 12 residues. Germline V gene data show CDR1 as SGHAT and CDR2 as FQNNGV.